This T cell receptor beta chain was documented in a study of tumor-infiltrating lymphocytes in localized non-small cell lung cancer. General study findings and limits: Each assay used a separate piece of the same tissue.

This clone was observed a handful of times. The antigen remains undetermined. Data came from immunoSEQ multiplex PCR; TCRdb stores just in-frame clones and leaves some out. The table includes about 4,000 clones, approximately 70% detected once. What was sequenced was uninvolved lung tissue not adjacent to the tumor. The origin of this receptor is a human donor with non-small cell lung cancer.

CDR3 amino acids: CASSALGDGYTF. The DNA of the CDR3 is TGTGCCAGCAGTGCGCTGGGGGATGGCTACACCTTC. The chain carries TRBV6-6 and TRBJ1-2; maybe TRBD1 (5 bases). The CDR3 length is 12 residues. V was shortened by 5 bases and J by 6 bases, with 10 bases between the two germline ends. Germline lookup yields CDR1 MNHNY and CDR2 SVGAGI (reference sequence).